One sample yielded the 16 T cell receptor beta chains listed below, sequenced in a study of T-cell reconstitution after alpha-beta-depleted transplantation in children. Construction of the TCRbeta library involved unique molecular identifiers. TCRdb ran MiXCR on the PCR reads and lists one entry per CDR3 protein. The top ten clones hold around 29% of a sample with 350,000 to 500,000 distinct CDR3 sequences, approximately 41% of them seen once. The sample here was PBMCs, taken before TCRalphabeta/CD19-depleted stem cell transplant. Receptors were obtained from a girl aged 2 to 10 with aplastic anemia, due to receive a stem cell transplant.

This clonotype appeared many times. The rearrangement joins TRBV6-5 to TRBJ1-1; 8 bases agree with TRBD1. This CDR3 has 14 amino acids. Germline CDR1 MNHEY, CDR2 SVGAGI. Losses at the gene ends were 4 bases for V and 0 bases for J; bases not matched to a gene: 1. CDR3 coding DNA: TGTGCCAGCAGTTGGGACAGGCTGAACACTGAAGCTTTCTTT. It translates to CASSWDRLNTEAFF.

The V and J genes are TRBV20-1 and TRBJ2-3; D gene ambiguous. V gave up 4 bases and J gave up 0 bases, with 14 bases separating them. Per the germline V gene, CDR1 is DFQATT and CDR2 is SNEGSKA (reference sequence). The CDR3 loop spans 15 amino acids. CDR3 loop: CSAKKDPRSTDTQYF. For the CDR3, the DNA is TGCAGTGCTAAAAAGGACCCCCGGAGCACAGATACGCAGTATTTT.

This clonotype is a singleton in its sample. A much larger clone differs from this one at a single base, so this may be a read error. CDR3 sequence reads: CASSQAGTRRTEAFF. The CDR3 region has the DNA TGTGCCAGCAGCCAAGCCGGGACCCGAAGGACTGAAGCTTTCTTT. The chain carries TRBV3-1 and TRBJ1-1; D might be TRBD1 (5 bases). Trimming took off 1 base at V and 5 bases at J, with 14 bases between the two ends. This CDR3 is 15 amino acids long. Per germline, CDR1 LGHDT and CDR2 YNNKEL (reference sequence).

The sample holds a few counts of this clonotype. The rearrangement links TRBV5-6 to TRBJ1-1, with D possibly being TRBD1 (5 bases). Trimming removed 1 base at V and 0 bases at J, with 10 bases between. In germline, CDR1 is SGHDT, CDR2 YYEEEE. The CDR3 has 15 residues. The CDR3 spells CASSLTGQMNTEAFF. As DNA, the CDR3 is TGTGCCAGCAGCTTGACAGGCCAAATGAACACTGAAGCTTTCTTT.

This chain connects TRBV4-1 to TRBJ2-1; TRBD1 aligns across 7 bases. Trimming at V came to 4 bases and at J to 3 bases, leaving 9 bases not matched to a gene. The CDR3 covers 16 residues. Germline V gives CDR1 MGHRA, CDR2 YSYEKL. This CDR3 reads CASSPSTGTIYNEQFF. The CDR3 region has the DNA TGCGCCAGCAGCCCTTCGACAGGGACCATCTACAATGAGCAGTTCTTC.

The J gene is TRBJ2-1, the V gene TRBV29-1, with no clear D. Germline V gene lookup returns CDR1 SQVTM and CDR2 ANQGSEA. CDR3 length: 16 amino acids. V lost 2 bases and J lost 3, with 17 bases in between. CDR3 sequence: CSVEIASPTIYNEQFF. The CDR3 nucleotides read TGCAGCGTTGAAATTGCGTCTCCAACCATCTACAATGAGCAGTTCTTC.

This chain connects TRBV11-2 to TRBJ2-2; D not resolved. The CDR3 sequence is 16 residues long. Germline V gene data show CDR1 as SGHAT and CDR2 as FQNNGV. V was pared by 3 bases and J by 2 bases, with 13 bases between. Here the CDR3 reads CASSFRTDKNTGELFF. The CDR3, as DNA: TGTGCCAGCAGCTTCAGAACAGACAAAAACACCGGGGAGCTGTTTTTT.

This clonotype is a singleton in its sample. This sequence joins TRBV25-1 and TRBJ2-4; D unresolved. Trimming removed 2 bases from V and 2 bases from J, with 7 bases in between. Germline CDR1 reads MGHDK; CDR2 reads SYGVNS. The CDR3 length is 14 residues. The CDR3 reads CASSEPGSKNIQYF. The CDR3 region has the DNA TGTGCCAGCAGTGAACCAGGTTCCAAAAACATTCAGTACTTC.

The chain links TRBV7-3 to TRBJ2-2; D not certain. V was cut by 5 bases and J by 1 base, with 8 bases left in between. This CDR3 has 14 amino acids. CDR1 and CDR2 (germline): SGHTA, FQGTGA. CDR3 protein: CASSKTENTGELFF. As DNA, the CDR3 is TGTGCCAGCAGCAAAACAGAGAACACCGGGGAGCTGTTTTTT.

This clonotype was picked up a small number of times. V and J are TRBV19 and TRBJ2-7; D not resolved. CDR1 is LNHDA, CDR2 SQIVND, per germline (reference sequence). This CDR3 contains 14 residues. The V end was cut by 3 bases, the J end by 0 bases, with 9 bases between. The CDR3 reads CASSISSDSYEQYF. The CDR3, as DNA: TGTGCCAGTAGTATCTCCAGTGACTCCTACGAGCAGTACTTC.

The V and J genes are TRBV5-6 and TRBJ2-6, with D possibly being TRBD1 (6 bases). Trimming took off 3 bases at V and 0 bases at J, with 16 bases between the two ends. Germline V gene lookup returns CDR1 SGHDT and CDR2 YYEEEE. There are 18 residues in the CDR3. This CDR3 is CASSSHGQPLSGANVLTF. CDR3 sequence (DNA): TGTGCCAGCAGCTCTCACGGACAGCCCCTCTCTGGGGCCAACGTCCTGACTTTC.

V and J are TRBV7-3 and TRBJ1-6; 7 bases line up with TRBD1. Germline CDR1 is SGHTA and CDR2 is FQGTGA. V trimming: 2 bases; J trimming: 7 bases; junction bases outside the gene matches: 5. The CDR3 loop spans 15 amino acids. CDR3 region: CASSLEGQLNSPLHF. The CDR3 coding sequence is TGTGCCAGCAGCTTAGAGGGACAGTTGAATTCACCCCTCCACTTT.

The chain links TRBV7-2 to TRBJ2-6; possibly TRBD1 for D (5 bases). The germline V and J ends were trimmed by 2 bases and 0 bases, with 8 bases remaining between them. Germline-derived CDR1 and CDR2 are SGHTA and FQGNSA. This CDR3 contains 16 residues. As DNA, the CDR3 is TGTGCCAGCAGCTTACGTCAGGGCTCTGGGGCCAACGTCCTGACTTTC. Protein: CASSLRQGSGANVLTF.

The V call is TRBV20-1, the J call TRBJ2-7, with 7 bases fitting TRBD1. The V and J ends lost 6 bases and 2 bases, in that order; junction bases with no gene match: 13. Germline V gene lookup returns CDR1 DFQATT and CDR2 SNEGSKA (reference sequence). CDR3 length equals 15 residues. CDR3 nucleotides: TGCAGTGCCCCAGGGGAAGGACAGGTAACCTACGAGCAGTACTTC. Translated: CSAPGEGQVTYEQYF.

Turning to this clonotype: A read error is possible here, since a much larger clone lies one base away. J is TRBJ2-6 and V is TRBV11-2; D gene uncertain. Looked up from germline, CDR1 is SGHAT and CDR2 is FQNNGV. Trimming left V 2 bases short and J 0 bases short, with 23 bases between. CDR3 size: 21 residues. CDR3 in DNA: TGTGCCAGCAGCTTATTGGAACCTGAGCTGGTCCTGTACTCTGGGGCCAACGTCCTGACTTTC. This sequence encodes CASSLLEPELVLYSGANVLTF.

The chain links TRBV7-2 to TRBJ1-1; 7 positions agree with TRBD1. This CDR3 has 15 amino acids. The V and J ends lost 3 bases and 2 bases, in that order; junction bases with no gene match: 6. Germline V gene data show CDR1 as SGHTA and CDR2 as FQGNSA. In DNA, the CDR3 is TGTGCCAGCAGCTTCTTCGGAGGGGGCAACACTGAAGCTTTCTTT. Translation gives CASSFFGGGNTEAFF.